This TCR beta chain emerged from a study of metastatic and nonmetastatic thyroid tumors. No treatment of any kind had been given to any patient before thyroid surgery. In the study's own analysis: The study built a papillary thyroid cancer distant-metastasis classifier from CDR3 differences across clinicopathological groups. TCRdb reanalyzed the PCR reads with MiXCR. The V and J calls and clone size are TCRdb's, not the authors'. The sample has around 52,000 clones, 25% to 30% seen once; the top ten hold around 15%. There are 14 residues in the CDR3. The germline CDR1 and CDR2 sequences are MNHEY and SMNVEV (reference sequence). Trimming removed 6 bases from V and 0 bases from J, with 12 bases in between. Only a few counts were recorded for this clone.

Material: blood. This sequence was found in a female donor with papillary thyroid cancer or a benign thyroid nodule (not recorded which). Some clones in this sample may be carry-over from other donors' samples. This chain uses TRBV27 with TRBJ2-7; D gene uncertain. Here the CDR3 DNA reads TGTGCCAGCAGCCGGATAAGTGACTCCTACGAGCAGTACTTC. Residues: CASSRISDSYEQYF.